A single sample gave rise to the 24 T cell receptor beta chains below, sequenced in a study of T cell responses to AZD1222 COVID-19 vaccine. This table comes from immunoSEQ multiplex PCR, and its TCRdb copy is limited to in-frame clones, with some not included. The repertoire consists of around 110,000 clones, with 90% occurring once and the leading ten covering 6.5% to 10%. The sequencing here drew on peripheral blood, taken 28 days after the second AZD1222 dose. Every receptor here comes from an adult who received the AZD1222 COVID-19 vaccine.

This clone turned up a few times. This chain joins TRBV9 and TRBJ2-2; 8 bases map to TRBD1. Germline CDR1 reads SGDLS; CDR2 reads YYNGEE. The CDR3 covers 19 residues. J lost 3 bases, V lost 2 bases, and 15 bases had no gene match. The CDR3 sequence is CASSVIAWTGSGDTGELFF. The CDR3 DNA follows: TGTGCCAGCAGCGTTATAGCTTGGACAGGGAGTGGGGACACCGGGGAGCTGTTTTTT.

The genes are TRBV5-4 and TRBJ2-3, with 7 bases aligning to TRBD1. This CDR3 region has 13 residues. Germline CDR1 SGHNT, CDR2 YYREEE (reference sequence). Losses at the gene ends were 2 bases for V and 5 bases for J; bases not matched to a gene: 2. CDR3 loop: CASSLTGEDTQYF. CDR3 DNA sequence: TGTGCCAGCAGCTTAACAGGGGAAGATACGCAGTATTTT.

V is TRBV7-6 and J is TRBJ1-5, with D maybe TRBD1 (5 bases). The CDR3 spans 17 residues. Per germline, CDR1 SGHVS and CDR2 FNYEAQ. Trimming cost V 6 bases and J 0 bases, with 18 bases left between them. Here the CDR3 reads CASSPSGGDYSNQPQHF. Written as DNA, the CDR3 is TGTGCCAGCAGTCCCAGCGGGGGAGATTATAGCAATCAGCCCCAGCATTTT.

The V gene is TRBV19, the J gene TRBJ1-3; D gene unclear. The CDR3 consists of 16 residues. Germline values: CDR1 LNHDA, CDR2 SQIVND (reference sequence). V was trimmed by 6 bases and J by 0 bases, leaving 15 bases between them. CDR3 amino acids: CASRGSPPGSGNTIYF. As DNA, the CDR3 is TGTGCCAGTAGGGGTTCTCCTCCCGGCTCTGGAAACACCATATATTTT.

This clone has only one observation. The rearrangement uses TRBV5-4 and TRBJ2-7; D not certain. Germline loops: CDR1 SGHNT, CDR2 YYREEE (reference sequence). The CDR3 is 16 amino acids. Deletions cut 0 bases from V and 3 bases from J, with 16 bases between. Here the CDR3 reads CASSLEAPTTIYEQYF. CDR3 sequence (DNA): TGTGCCAGCAGCTTGGAGGCTCCCACGACCATCTACGAGCAGTACTTC.

The chain uses TRBV6-5 and TRBJ1-1; 11 bases agree with TRBD1. Germline V gene data show CDR1 as MNHEY and CDR2 as SVGAGI. J lost 4 bases, V lost 6 bases, and 4 bases had no gene match. This CDR3 has 14 amino acids. CDR3 DNA: TGTGCCAGCAGGGACAGGGGGCGGGGCACTGAAGCTTTCTTT. As protein: CASRDRGRGTEAFF.

This clone was observed once. The chain has TRBV6-2 or TRBV6-3 and TRBJ2-7; D remains ambiguous. V was pared by 2 bases and J by 2 bases, with 19 bases between. The CDR3 is 17 amino acids. The germline CDR1 and CDR2 sequences are MNHEY and SVGEGT. CDR3 loop: CASSYPTDVSITYEQYF. Here the CDR3 DNA reads TGTGCCAGCAGTTACCCTACCGACGTGTCGATAACCTACGAGCAGTACTTC.

The CDR3 region is CASSFRQSYGYTF. The CDR3, as DNA: TGTGCCAGCAGCTTTCGCCAAAGTTATGGCTACACCTTC. This rearrangement joins TRBV5-6 to TRBJ1-2; D remains unclear. CDR1 and CDR2 from the germline V gene are SGHDT and YYEEEE. The CDR3 runs to 13 residues. V lost 2 bases to trimming and J lost 5 bases, with 10 bases between them.

V and J are TRBV3-1 (or the pseudogene TRBV3-2) and TRBJ2-7, with D hard to call. CDR1 LGHDT and CDR2 YNNKEL come from the germline V gene (reference sequence). V gave up 0 bases and J gave up 3 bases, with 12 bases separating them. CDR3 length: 15 residues. In nucleotides, the CDR3 is TGTGCCAGCAGCCAAGATCTCGTCAGATACTACGAGCAGTACTTC. Residues: CASSQDLVRYYEQYF.

The rearrangement links TRBV5-6 to TRBJ1-1; D is unclear. The germline gives CDR1 SGHDT, CDR2 YYEEEE. V was cut by 7 bases and J by 0 bases, with 13 bases left in between. This CDR3 comprises 14 residues. Here the CDR3 reads CASEPPGMNTEAFF. CDR3 in DNA: TGTGCCAGCGAACCACCCGGGATGAACACTGAAGCTTTCTTT. Filled out from reference TRBV5-6 and TRBJ1-1, the complete variable domain reads DAGVTQSPTHLIKTRGQQVTLRCSPKSGHDTVSWYQQALGQGPQFIFQYYEEEERQRGNFPDRFSGHQFPNYSSELNVNALLLGDSALYLCASEPPGMNTEAFFGQGTRLTVV.

The chain recombines TRBV12-5 with TRBJ2-5, with 8 bases fitting TRBD1. V lost 7 bases to trimming and J lost 5 bases; unmatched junction nucleotides: 12. Germline-derived CDR1 and CDR2 are LGHNT and FRNRAP. This CDR3 region has 15 residues. Here the CDR3 reads CASALGTGPWETQYF. The CDR3 coding sequence is TGTGCTAGTGCCCTGGGGACAGGACCTTGGGAGACCCAGTACTTC.

The rearrangement links TRBV3-1 (or the pseudogene TRBV3-2) to TRBJ1-2; D remains ambiguous. This CDR3 contains 13 residues. V was clipped by 0 bases and J by 8 bases, with 10 bases between them. Germline V gives CDR1 LGHDT, CDR2 YNNKEL (reference sequence). CDR3 residues: CASSQDPRPGYTF. DNA for the CDR3: TGTGCCAGCAGCCAAGATCCTAGACCCGGCTACACCTTC.

The chain uses TRBV3-1 (or the pseudogene TRBV3-2) and TRBJ2-2; 8 bases align to TRBD1. J lost 6 bases, V lost 0 bases, and 6 bases had no gene match. The CDR3 spans 16 residues. The germline V gene encodes CDR1 LGHDT and CDR2 YNNKEL (reference sequence). The CDR3 nucleotides read TGTGCCAGCAGCCAAGACGTGGACAGGGAGGCCGGGGAGCTGTTTTTT. This sequence encodes CASSQDVDREAGELFF.

This clone was recorded only once. The chain couples TRBV5-6 to TRBJ2-7; TRBD1 is a possible D gene (7 bases). CDR1 and CDR2 (germline): SGHDT, YYEEEE. V lost 2 bases, J lost 7 bases, and 16 bases lay in between. This CDR3 is 14 amino acids long. The CDR3 loop reads CASSLGQDRGEQYF. In DNA, the CDR3 is TGTGCCAGCAGCTTAGGACAGGACCGGGGGGAGCAGTACTTC.

The chain links TRBV6-5 to TRBJ2-5, with 9 bases that match TRBD1. CDR3 size: 14 residues. V trimming: 7 bases; J trimming: 3 bases; junction bases outside the gene matches: 6. CDR1 MNHEY and CDR2 SVGAGI come from the germline V gene. The CDR3: CASMDRGEEETQYF. Written as DNA, the CDR3 is TGTGCCAGCATGGACAGGGGAGAAGAAGAGACCCAGTACTTC.

The CDR3 bases are TGTGCCAGCAGCACCGACAGGGCTTTGAACACTGAAGCTTTCTTT. Amino acids: CASSTDRALNTEAFF. This rearrangement joins TRBV6-2 or TRBV6-3 to TRBJ1-1; 7 nucleotides match TRBD1. V shed 6 bases, J shed 0 bases, and the junction held 7 bases outside the gene matches. The germline gives CDR1 MNHEY, CDR2 SVGEGT. The CDR3 loop spans 15 amino acids.

The V gene is TRBV5-1, the J gene TRBJ1-2; 8 bases are a match to TRBD1. The CDR3 extends over 17 amino acids. The J segment lost 3 bases and the V segment lost 3 bases, leaving 13 bases of the junction unmatched. CDR1 is SGHRS and CDR2 is YFSETQ in the germline V gene. This chain's CDR3 is CASSSDPGQGGDYGYTF. The DNA of the CDR3 is TGCGCCAGCAGCTCCGACCCCGGACAGGGAGGCGACTATGGCTACACCTTC. Combining the CDR3 with reference TRBV5-1 and TRBJ1-2 gives the whole variable domain KAGVTQTPRYLIKTRGQQVTLSCSPISGHRSVSWYQQTPGQGLQFLFEYFSETQRNKGNFPGRFSGRQFSNSRSEMNVSTLELGDSALYLCASSSDPGQGGDYGYTFGSGTRLTVV.

V and J are TRBV30 and TRBJ1-5; 11 nucleotides align to TRBD1. The V segment lost 2 bases and the J segment 4 bases; nucleotides outside the gene matches: 1. The CDR3 runs 14 residues. Germline-derived CDR1 and CDR2 are GTSNPN and SVGIG (reference sequence). The DNA for the CDR3 is TGTGCCTGGAGTCGGGACAGGGGGAATCAGCCCCAGCATTTT. It yields the protein CAWSRDRGNQPQHF.

This chain uses TRBV6-5 with TRBJ1-5; TRBD1 might be the D (5 bases). Trimming shortened V by 6 bases and J by 1 base, and 13 bases separated the two germline ends. The CDR3 totals 15 residues. The V gene's germline CDR1 is MNHEY and CDR2 SVGAGI. The CDR3 region is CASRNSAGSNQPQHF. The DNA of the CDR3 is TGTGCCAGCAGAAACTCTGCAGGGAGCAATCAGCCCCAGCATTTT.

The J gene is TRBJ1-2, the V gene TRBV7-2; TRBD1 is a possible D gene (5 bases). The CDR3 has 15 amino acids. Germline loops: CDR1 SGHTA, CDR2 FQGNSA. The ends were cut back, 4 bases at V and 4 bases at J, with 16 bases in the middle. DNA of the CDR3: TGTGCCAGCAGCTCTCAGGTCGGGGGAAGCTATGGCTACACCTTC. It specifies CASSSQVGGSYGYTF. Based on the CDR3 plus reference TRBV7-2 and TRBJ1-2, the full variable domain is GAGVSQSPSNKVTEKGKDVELRCDPISGHTALYWYRQSLGQGLEFLIYFQGNSAPDKSGLPSDRFSAERTGGSVSTLTIQRTQQEDSAVYLCASSSQVGGSYGYTFGSGTRLTVV.

The CDR3 region is CASSHHPRQGVNTEAFF. For the CDR3, the DNA is TGTGCCAGCAGTCATCACCCAAGACAGGGGGTTAACACTGAAGCTTTCTTT. The V and J genes are TRBV27 and TRBJ1-1, with TRBD1 matching 9 bases. CDR1 MNHEY and CDR2 SMNVEV come from the germline V gene (reference sequence). Trimming took 5 bases from V and 2 from J; bases not matched to a gene: 12. The CDR3 sequence is 17 residues long.

V and J are TRBV15 and TRBJ2-2; 7 nucleotides agree with TRBD1. J gave up 3 bases and V 5 bases, and 3 bases lay outside the gene matches. CDR3 length equals 14 residues. CDR1 is LNHNV and CDR2 is YYDKDF in the germline V gene (reference sequence). The CDR3 loop reads CATSPGTDTGELFF. The CDR3 DNA reads as TGTGCCACCAGCCCCGGGACAGACACCGGGGAGCTGTTTTTT.

The rearrangement uses TRBV9 and TRBJ1-1, with D tentatively TRBD1 (5 bases). The CDR3 has 13 amino acids. CDR1 and CDR2 (germline): SGDLS, YYNGEE. V was cut by 7 bases and J by 3 bases, with 13 bases left in between. The CDR3 region has the DNA TGTGCCAGCCCCAGGGAGTTCGACACTGAAGCTTTCTTT. Residues: CASPREFDTEAFF.

V gene TRBV29-1 combines with J gene TRBJ1-2; D unresolved. CDR3 size: 11 residues. Germline V CDR1 and CDR2: SQVTM, ANQGSEA. CDR3 coding DNA: TGCACCGCACGGTCGTCCTATGGCTACACCTTC. Translation: CTARSSYGYTF.